The clone carrying this TCR beta chain turned up a few times. Its antigen is not identified. Primed by a sample-barcoded 5' primer and a J-beta primer mix, a second PCR proceeded for about 7 to 11 cycles. TCRdb re-called the 5' RACE reads with MiXCR, one entry per CDR3 protein. This table has hundreds of thousands of distinct CDR3 sequences, around 45% appearing once. Germline assignment: CDR1 SNHLY and CDR2 FYNNEI. CDR3 size: 14 residues. V was cut by 8 bases and J by 1 base, with 13 bases left in between. This sample stems from a study of blood T cells in healthy people across ages. Broader study findings: Older age went with lower TCR beta diversity per million T cells, in a roughly linear way.

The rearrangement links TRBV2 to TRBJ2-3; the D gene is possibly TRBD1 (6 bases). Sequencing was performed on blood. The TCR sequence derives from a man in his 60s in good health. The CDR3 region is CASPPDRRTDTQYF. Written as DNA, the CDR3 is TGTGCCAGCCCCCCGGACAGACGCACAGATACGCAGTATTTT.